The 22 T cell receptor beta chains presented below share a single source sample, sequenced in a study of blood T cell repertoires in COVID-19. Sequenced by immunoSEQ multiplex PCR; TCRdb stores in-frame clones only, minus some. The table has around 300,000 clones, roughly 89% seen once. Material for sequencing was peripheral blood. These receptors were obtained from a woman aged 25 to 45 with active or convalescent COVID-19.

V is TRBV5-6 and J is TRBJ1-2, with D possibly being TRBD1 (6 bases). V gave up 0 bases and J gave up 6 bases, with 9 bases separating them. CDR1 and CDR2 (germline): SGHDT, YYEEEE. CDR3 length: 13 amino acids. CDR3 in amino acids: CASSLAAGDGYTF. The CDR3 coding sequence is TGTGCCAGCAGCTTGGCGGCAGGGGATGGCTACACCTTC.

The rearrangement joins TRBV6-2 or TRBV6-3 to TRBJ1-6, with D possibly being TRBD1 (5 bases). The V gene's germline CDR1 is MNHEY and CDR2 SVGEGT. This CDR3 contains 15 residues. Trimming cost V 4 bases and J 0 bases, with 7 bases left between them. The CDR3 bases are TGTGCCAGCAGTTGGACAAGCTCCTATAATTCACCCCTCCACTTT. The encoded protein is CASSWTSSYNSPLHF.

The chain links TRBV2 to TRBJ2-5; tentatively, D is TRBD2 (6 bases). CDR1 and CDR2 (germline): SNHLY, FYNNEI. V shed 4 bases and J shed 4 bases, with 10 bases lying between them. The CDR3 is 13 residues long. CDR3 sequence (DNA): TGTGCCAGCAGTGCGGAAGCGGGAGAGACCCAGTACTTC. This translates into CASSAEAGETQYF.

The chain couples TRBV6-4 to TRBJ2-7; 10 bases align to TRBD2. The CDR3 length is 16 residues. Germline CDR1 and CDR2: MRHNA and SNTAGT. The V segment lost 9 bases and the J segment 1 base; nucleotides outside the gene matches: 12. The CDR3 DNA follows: TGTGCCAGTTTACTAGCGGGGACTCCCTGTTCCTACGAGCAGTACTTC. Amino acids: CASLLAGTPCSYEQYF.

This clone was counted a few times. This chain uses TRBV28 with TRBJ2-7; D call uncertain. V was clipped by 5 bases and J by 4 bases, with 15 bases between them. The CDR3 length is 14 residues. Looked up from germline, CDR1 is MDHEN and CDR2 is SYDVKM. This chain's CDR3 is CASSRSGGVYEQYF. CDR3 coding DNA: TGTGCCAGCAGTAGGTCTGGCGGAGTGTACGAGCAGTACTTC.

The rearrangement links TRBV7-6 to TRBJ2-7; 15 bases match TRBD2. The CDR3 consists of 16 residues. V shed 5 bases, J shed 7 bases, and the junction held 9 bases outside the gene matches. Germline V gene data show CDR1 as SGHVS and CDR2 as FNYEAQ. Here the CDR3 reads CASSPGLAGGPSEQYF. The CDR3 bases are TGTGCCAGCAGCCCGGGACTAGCGGGGGGTCCCTCGGAGCAGTACTTC.

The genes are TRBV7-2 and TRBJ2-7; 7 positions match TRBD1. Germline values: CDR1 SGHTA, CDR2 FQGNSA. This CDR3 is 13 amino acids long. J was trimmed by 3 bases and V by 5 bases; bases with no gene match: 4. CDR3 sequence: CASSRTGYYEQYF. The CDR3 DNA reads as TGTGCCAGCAGCAGGACAGGATACTACGAGCAGTACTTC.

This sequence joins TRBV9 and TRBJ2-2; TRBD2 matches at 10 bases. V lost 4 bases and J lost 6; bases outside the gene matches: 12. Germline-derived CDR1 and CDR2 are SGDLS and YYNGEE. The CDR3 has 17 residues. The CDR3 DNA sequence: TGTGCCAGCAGCCCCCAGCGGGGGGGCATGTATCCCGGGGAGCTGTTTTTT. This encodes CASSPQRGGMYPGELFF.

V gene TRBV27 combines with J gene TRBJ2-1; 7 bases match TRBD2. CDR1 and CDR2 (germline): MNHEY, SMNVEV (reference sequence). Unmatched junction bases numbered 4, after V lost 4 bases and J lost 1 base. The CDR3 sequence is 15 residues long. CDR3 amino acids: CASSWSGESYNEQFF. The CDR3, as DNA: TGTGCCAGCAGTTGGAGCGGGGAGTCCTACAATGAGCAGTTCTTC.

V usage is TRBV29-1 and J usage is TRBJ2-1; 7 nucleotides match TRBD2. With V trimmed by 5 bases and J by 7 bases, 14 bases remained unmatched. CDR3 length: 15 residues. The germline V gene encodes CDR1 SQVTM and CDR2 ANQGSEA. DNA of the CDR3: TGCAGCGTTCACCTAGACGGGGGGTGGCCAAATGAGCAGTTCTTC. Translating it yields CSVHLDGGWPNEQFF.

The CDR3 DNA sequence: TGTGCCAGCAGCTTGGTGGCAGGGGGCTATGGCTACACCTTC. It is translated as CASSLVAGGYGYTF. This chain joins TRBV5-8 and TRBJ1-2; TRBD1 aligns across 7 bases. Trimming at V came to 0 bases and at J to 4 bases, leaving 3 bases not matched to a gene. Germline CDR1 reads SGHTS; CDR2 reads YDEGEE. The CDR3 sequence is 14 residues long.

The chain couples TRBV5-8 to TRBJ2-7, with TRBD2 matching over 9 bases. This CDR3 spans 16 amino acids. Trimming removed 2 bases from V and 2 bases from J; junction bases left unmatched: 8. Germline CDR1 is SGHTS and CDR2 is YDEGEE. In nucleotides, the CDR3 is TGTGCCAGCAGCTTAGATCGGATAGCGGGGGCCTACGAGCAGTACTTC. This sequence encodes CASSLDRIAGAYEQYF.

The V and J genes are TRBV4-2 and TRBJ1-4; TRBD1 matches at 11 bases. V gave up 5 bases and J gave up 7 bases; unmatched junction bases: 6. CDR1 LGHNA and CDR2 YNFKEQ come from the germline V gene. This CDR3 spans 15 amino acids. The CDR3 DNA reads TGTGCCAGCAGCACGCCGGGACAGGGGGGTGAAAAACTGTTTTTT. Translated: CASSTPGQGGEKLFF.

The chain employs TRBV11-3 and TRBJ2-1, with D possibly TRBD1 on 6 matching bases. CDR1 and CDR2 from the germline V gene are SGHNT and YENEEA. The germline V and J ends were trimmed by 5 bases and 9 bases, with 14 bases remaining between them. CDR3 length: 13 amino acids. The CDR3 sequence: CASSPLTGSEQFF. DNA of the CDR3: TGTGCCAGCAGCCCGCTCACAGGGTCTGAGCAGTTCTTC.

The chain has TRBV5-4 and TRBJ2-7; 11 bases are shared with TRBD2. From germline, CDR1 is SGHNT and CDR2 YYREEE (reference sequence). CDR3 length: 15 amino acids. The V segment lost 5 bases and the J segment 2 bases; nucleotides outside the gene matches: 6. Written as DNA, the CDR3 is TGTGCCAGCAGGTCGGGACTAGCGGAGACCTACGAGCAGTACTTC. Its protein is CASRSGLAETYEQYF.

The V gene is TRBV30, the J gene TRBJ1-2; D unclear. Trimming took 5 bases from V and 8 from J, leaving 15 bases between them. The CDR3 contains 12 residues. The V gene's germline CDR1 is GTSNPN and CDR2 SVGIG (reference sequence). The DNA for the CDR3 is TGTGCCTGGGGAGACATTGGCTTAGGCTACACCTTC. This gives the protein CAWGDIGLGYTF.

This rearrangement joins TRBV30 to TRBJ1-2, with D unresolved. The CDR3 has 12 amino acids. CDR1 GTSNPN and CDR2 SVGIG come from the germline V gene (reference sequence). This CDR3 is CAWEQSNYGYTF. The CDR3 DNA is TGTGCTTGGGAGCAATCAAACTATGGCTACACCTTC.

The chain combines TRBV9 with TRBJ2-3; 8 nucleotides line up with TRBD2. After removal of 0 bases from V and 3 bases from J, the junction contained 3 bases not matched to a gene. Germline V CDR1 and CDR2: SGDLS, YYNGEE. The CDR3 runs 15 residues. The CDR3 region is CASSVAGGTTDTQYF. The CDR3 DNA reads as TGTGCCAGCAGCGTAGCGGGGGGGACTACAGATACGCAGTATTTT.

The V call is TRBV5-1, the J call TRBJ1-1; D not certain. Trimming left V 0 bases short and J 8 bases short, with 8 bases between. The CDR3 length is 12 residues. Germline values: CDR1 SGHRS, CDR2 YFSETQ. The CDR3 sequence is CASSLARGEAFF. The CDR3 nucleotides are TGCGCCAGCAGCTTGGCCCGAGGGGAAGCTTTCTTT.

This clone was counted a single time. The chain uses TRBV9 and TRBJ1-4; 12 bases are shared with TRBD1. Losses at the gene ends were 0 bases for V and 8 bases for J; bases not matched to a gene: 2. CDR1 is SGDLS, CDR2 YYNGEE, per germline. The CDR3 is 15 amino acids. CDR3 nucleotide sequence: TGTGCCAGCAGCGTAGGGGACAGGGGGCAGGAAAAACTGTTTTTT. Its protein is CASSVGDRGQEKLFF.

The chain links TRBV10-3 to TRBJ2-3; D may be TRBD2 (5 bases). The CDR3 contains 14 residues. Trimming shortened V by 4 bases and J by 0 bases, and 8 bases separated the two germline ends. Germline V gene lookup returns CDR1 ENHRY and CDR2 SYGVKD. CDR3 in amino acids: CAISGGLSTDTQYF. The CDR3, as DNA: TGTGCCATCAGTGGCGGACTTAGCACAGATACGCAGTATTTT.

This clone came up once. In DNA form, the CDR3 reads TGCGCCAGCAGTCATCGCCGGGACAGGGCGCGCAATGAGCAGTTCTTC. It specifies CASSHRRDRARNEQFF. The chain couples TRBV23-1 to TRBJ2-1; 9 bases are a match to TRBD1. TRBV23-1 is noted as an ORF with a role that remains uncertain. The ends lost 3 bases at V and 6 bases at J; junction bases unmatched: 9. This CDR3 region has 16 residues.